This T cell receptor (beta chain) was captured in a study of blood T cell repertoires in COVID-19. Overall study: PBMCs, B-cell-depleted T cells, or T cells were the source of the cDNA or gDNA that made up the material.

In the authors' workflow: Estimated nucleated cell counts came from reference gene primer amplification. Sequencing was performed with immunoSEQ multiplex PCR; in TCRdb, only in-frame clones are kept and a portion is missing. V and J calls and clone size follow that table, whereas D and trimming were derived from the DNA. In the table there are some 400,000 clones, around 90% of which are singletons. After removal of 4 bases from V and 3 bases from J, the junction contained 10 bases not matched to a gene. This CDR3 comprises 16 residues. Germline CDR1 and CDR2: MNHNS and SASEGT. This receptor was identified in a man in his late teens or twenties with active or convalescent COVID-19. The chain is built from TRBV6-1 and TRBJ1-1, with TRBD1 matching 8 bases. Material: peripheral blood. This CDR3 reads CASSVGQGGVDTEAFF. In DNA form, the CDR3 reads TGTGCCAGCAGTGTTGGACAGGGTGGTGTGGACACTGAAGCTTTCTTT.